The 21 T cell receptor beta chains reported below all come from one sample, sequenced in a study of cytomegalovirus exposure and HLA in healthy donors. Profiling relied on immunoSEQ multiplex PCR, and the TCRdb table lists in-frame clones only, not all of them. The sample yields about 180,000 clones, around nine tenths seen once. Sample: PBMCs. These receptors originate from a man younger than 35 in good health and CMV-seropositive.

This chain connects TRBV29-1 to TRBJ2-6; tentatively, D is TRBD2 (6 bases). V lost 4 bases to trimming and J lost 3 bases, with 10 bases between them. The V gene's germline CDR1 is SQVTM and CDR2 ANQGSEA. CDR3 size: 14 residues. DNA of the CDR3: TGCAGCGTTGGCGGCGGGGTTGGGGCCAACGTCCTGACTTTC. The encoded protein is CSVGGGVGANVLTF.

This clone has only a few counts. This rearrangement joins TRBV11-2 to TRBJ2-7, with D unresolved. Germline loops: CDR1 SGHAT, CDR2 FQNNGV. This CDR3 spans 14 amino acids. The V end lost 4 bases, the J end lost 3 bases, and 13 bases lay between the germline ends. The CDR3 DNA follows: TGTGCCAGCAGCTCCCCCCTTGGCCGCTACGAGCAGTACTTC. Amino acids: CASSSPLGRYEQYF.

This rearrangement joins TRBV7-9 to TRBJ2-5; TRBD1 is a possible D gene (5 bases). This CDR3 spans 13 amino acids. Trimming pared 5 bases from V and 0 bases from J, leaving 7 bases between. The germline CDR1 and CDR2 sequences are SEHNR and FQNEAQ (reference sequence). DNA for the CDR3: TGTGCCAGCAGCCCAGGGAACCAAGAGACCCAGTACTTC. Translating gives CASSPGNQETQYF.

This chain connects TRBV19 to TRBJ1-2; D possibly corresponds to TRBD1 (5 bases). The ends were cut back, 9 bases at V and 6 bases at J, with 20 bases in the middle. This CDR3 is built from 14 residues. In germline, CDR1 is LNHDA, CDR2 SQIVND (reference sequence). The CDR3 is CASASGRVTDGYTF. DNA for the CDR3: TGTGCCAGCGCCTCGGGCAGGGTCACAGATGGCTACACCTTC.

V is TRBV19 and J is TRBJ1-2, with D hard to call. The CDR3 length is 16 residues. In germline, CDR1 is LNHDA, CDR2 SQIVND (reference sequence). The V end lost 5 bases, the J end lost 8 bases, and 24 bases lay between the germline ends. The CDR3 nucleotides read TGTGCCAGTAGTCCATACCCCGGGGAAGGACGCGGCGGCTACACCTTC. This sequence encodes CASSPYPGEGRGGYTF.

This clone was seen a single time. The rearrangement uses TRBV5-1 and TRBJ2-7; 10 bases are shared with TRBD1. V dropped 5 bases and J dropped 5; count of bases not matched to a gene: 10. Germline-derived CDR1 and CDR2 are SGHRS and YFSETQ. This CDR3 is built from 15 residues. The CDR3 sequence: CASRRQGAFLDEQYF. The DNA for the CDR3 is TGCGCCAGCAGGCGACAGGGGGCTTTCCTCGACGAGCAGTACTTC.

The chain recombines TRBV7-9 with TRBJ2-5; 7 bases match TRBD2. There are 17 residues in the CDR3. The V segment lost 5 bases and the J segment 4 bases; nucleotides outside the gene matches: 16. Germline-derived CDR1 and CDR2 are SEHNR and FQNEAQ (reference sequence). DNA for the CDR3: TGTGCCAGCAGCCCCGGTTATGGCGGGGGAGAGGGAGAGACCCAGTACTTC. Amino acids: CASSPGYGGGEGETQYF.

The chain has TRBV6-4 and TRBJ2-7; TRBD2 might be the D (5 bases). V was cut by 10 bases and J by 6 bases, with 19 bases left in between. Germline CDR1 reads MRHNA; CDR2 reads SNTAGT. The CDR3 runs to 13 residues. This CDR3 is CAIRTPGSLEQYF. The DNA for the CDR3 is TGTGCCATCCGGACTCCCGGGTCCCTCGAGCAGTACTTC.

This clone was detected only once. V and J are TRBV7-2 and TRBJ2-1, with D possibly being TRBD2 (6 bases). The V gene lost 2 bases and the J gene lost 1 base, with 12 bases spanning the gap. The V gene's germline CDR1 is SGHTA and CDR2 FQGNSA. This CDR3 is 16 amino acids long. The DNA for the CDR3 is TGTGCCAGCAGCTTACGAGTCGGGAGATCCTACAATGAGCAGTTCTTC. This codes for CASSLRVGRSYNEQFF.

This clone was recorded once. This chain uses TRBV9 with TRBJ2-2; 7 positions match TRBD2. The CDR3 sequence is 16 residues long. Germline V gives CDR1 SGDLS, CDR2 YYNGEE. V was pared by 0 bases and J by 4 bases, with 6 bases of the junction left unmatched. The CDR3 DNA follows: TGTGCCAGCAGCGTAGCGGGACTATGGGGCACCGGGGAGCTGTTTTTT. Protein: CASSVAGLWGTGELFF.

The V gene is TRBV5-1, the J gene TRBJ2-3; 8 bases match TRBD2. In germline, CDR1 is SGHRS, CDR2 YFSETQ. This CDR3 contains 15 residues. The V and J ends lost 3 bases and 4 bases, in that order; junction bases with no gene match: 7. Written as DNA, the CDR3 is TGCGCCAGCAGCTCCAGCGGGAGAGGTTCAGATACGCAGTATTTT. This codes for CASSSSGRGSDTQYF.

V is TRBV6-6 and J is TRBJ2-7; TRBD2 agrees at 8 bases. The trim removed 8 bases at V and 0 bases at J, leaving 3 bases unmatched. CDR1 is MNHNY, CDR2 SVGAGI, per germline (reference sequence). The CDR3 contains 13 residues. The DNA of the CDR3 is TGTGCCAGCCAAAGCGGGAGCTCCTACGAGCAGTACTTC. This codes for CASQSGSSYEQYF.

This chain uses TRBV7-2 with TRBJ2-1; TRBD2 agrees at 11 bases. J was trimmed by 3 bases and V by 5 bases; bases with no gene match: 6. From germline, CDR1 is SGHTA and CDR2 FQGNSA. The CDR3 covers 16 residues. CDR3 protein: CASSQLAGVVYNEQFF. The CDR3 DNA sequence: TGTGCCAGCAGCCAACTAGCGGGAGTAGTCTACAATGAGCAGTTCTTC. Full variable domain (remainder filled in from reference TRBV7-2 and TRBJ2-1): GAGVSQSPSNKVTEKGKDVELRCDPISGHTALYWYRQSLGQGLEFLIYFQGNSAPDKSGLPSDRFSAERTGGSVSTLTIQRTQQEDSAVYLCASSQLAGVVYNEQFFGPGTRLTVL.

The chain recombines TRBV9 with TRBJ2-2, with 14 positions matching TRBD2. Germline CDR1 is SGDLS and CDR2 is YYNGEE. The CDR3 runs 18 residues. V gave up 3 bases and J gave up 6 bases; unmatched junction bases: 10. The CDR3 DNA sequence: TGTGCCAGCAGCGGACCGGGACTAGCGGGGGTGAGAGCCGGGGAGCTGTTTTTT. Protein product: CASSGPGLAGVRAGELFF.

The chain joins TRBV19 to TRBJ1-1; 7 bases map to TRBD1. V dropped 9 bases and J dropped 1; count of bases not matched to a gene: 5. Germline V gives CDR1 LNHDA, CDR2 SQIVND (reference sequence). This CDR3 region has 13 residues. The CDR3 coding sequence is TGTGCCAGCCGACAGGGCCGGAACACTGAAGCTTTCTTT. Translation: CASRQGRNTEAFF.

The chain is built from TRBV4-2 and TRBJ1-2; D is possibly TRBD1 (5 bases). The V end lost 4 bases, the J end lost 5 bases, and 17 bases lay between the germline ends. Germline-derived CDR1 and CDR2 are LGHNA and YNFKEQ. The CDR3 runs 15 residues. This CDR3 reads CASSLPDTSPYGYTF. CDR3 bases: TGTGCCAGCAGCCTCCCGGACACCTCTCCTTATGGCTACACCTTC.

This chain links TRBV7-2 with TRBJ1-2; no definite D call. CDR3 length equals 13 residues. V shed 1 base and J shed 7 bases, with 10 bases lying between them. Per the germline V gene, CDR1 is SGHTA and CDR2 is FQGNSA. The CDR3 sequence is CASSLGGGSGYTF. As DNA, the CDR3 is TGTGCCAGCAGCTTAGGGGGAGGGAGTGGCTACACCTTC.

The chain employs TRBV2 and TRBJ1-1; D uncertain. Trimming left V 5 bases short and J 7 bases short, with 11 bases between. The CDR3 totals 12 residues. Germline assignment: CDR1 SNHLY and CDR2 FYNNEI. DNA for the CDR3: TGTGCCAGCAGTTGGACCGGACTTGAAGCTTTCTTT. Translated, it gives CASSWTGLEAFF.

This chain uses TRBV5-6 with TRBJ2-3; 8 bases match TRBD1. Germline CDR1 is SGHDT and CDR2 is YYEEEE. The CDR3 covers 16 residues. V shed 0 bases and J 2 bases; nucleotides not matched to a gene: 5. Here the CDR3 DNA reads TGTGCCAGCAGCTTGGAAGGACAGGGCTTCACAGATACGCAGTATTTT. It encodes CASSLEGQGFTDTQYF. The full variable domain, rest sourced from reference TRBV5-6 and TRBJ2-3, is DAGVTQSPTHLIKTRGQQVTLRCSPKSGHDTVSWYQQALGQGPQFIFQYYEEEERQRGNFPDRFSGHQFPNYSSELNVNALLLGDSALYLCASSLEGQGFTDTQYFGPGTRLTVL.

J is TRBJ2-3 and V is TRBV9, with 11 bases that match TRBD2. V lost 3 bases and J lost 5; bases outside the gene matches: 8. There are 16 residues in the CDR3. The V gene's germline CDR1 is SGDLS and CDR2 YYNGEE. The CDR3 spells CASSAVSGGVVDTQYF. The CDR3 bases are TGTGCCAGCAGCGCGGTTAGCGGGGGGGTTGTAGATACGCAGTATTTT.

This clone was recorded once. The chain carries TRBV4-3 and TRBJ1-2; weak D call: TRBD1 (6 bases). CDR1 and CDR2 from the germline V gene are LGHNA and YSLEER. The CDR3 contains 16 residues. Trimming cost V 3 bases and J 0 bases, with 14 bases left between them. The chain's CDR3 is CASSQTQGYTNYGYTF. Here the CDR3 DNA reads TGCGCCAGCAGCCAGACACAGGGATATACTAACTATGGCTACACCTTC.